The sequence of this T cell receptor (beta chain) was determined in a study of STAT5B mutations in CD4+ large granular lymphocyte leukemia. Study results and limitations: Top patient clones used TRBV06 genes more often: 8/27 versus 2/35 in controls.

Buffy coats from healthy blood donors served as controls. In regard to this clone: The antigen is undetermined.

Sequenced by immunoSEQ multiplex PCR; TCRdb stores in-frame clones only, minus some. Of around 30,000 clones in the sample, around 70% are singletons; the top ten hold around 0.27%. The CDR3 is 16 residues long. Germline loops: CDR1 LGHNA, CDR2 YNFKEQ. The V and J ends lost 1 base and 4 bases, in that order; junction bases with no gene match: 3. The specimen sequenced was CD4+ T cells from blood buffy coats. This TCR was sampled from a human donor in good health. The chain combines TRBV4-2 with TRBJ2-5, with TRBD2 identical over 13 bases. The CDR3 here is CASSQARLAGGETQYF. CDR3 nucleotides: TGTGCCAGCAGCCAAGCCAGACTAGCGGGGGGAGAGACCCAGTACTTC.